The present TCR beta chain was sequenced within a study of T cell clones after liver transplantation. About the research overall: In this trial, immunosuppression withdrawal was attempted within 2 years of liver transplant. Tolerant meant at least one year fully off immunosuppression without liver enzymes above twice normal.

The protocol was immunoSEQ multiplex PCR, while the TCRdb copy is restricted to in-frame clones and leaves out a portion. The table records about 9,200 clones, roughly 80% of them present only once. Findings and limits, study-wide: A larger donor-reactive than third-party decline suggested partial antigen-specific deletion. Post-transplant, graft-donor-reactive CD4 TCRbeta sequences in blood dropped significantly in most of the 8 subjects.

In germline, CDR1 is LNHDA, CDR2 SQIVND (reference sequence). V was cut by 4 bases and J by 7 bases, with 14 bases left in between. This CDR3 contains 13 residues. With regard to this clone: Its antigen is not identified.

The source material was CD8+ T cells from blood, sampled at the 22-month timepoint. V gene TRBV19 combines with J gene TRBJ2-7; the D is unclear. The receptor was derived from a human patient who received a liver transplant. Some T cells may be the graft donor's. The CDR3 reads CASSTPPGGEQYF. DNA of the CDR3: TGTGCCAGTAGTACCCCCCCCGGTGGGGAGCAGTACTTC.